This TCR beta chain was observed in a study of OX40 agonist ivuxolimab in advanced cancers. Study-level information: The patients received agonistic anti-OX40 (CD134) antibody ivuxolimab. Patients received ivuxolimab, an intravenous treatment, every 2 weeks at 0.01 to 10 mg/kg. Cancers in dose escalation were hepatocellular, melanoma, renal cell and head and neck. Broader study findings: Near-lowest levels of clonal expansion characterized partial responders at 0.1-3.0 mg/kg.

As regards this clone: Its antigen remains unknown.

Libraries were prepared by immunoSEQ multiplex PCR; TCRdb keeps only in-frame clonotypes and omits some of them. Of about 71,000 clones in the sample, approximately 78% are singletons; the top ten hold 5%. The CDR3 is 13 amino acids. Trimming stripped 6 bases from V and 5 bases from J, with 11 bases between. Germline assignment: CDR1 SGHVS and CDR2 FNYEAQ. The chain recombines TRBV7-6 with TRBJ1-5; D is ambiguous. The sequence was obtained from an adult with an advanced solid tumor such as melanoma, head and neck, liver or kidney cancer. This material consisted of CD4+ or CD8+ T cells sorted from blood, taken in a trial of the OX40 agonist ivuxolimab. The CDR3 loop reads CASSIPPDQPQHF. The CDR3 nucleotides are TGTGCCAGCAGTATCCCACCAGATCAGCCCCAGCATTTT.